This T cell receptor (beta chain) comes out of a study of blood T cell repertoires in COVID-19. The wider study: PBMCs, B-cell-depleted T cells, or T cells provided the cDNA or gDNA that made up the material.

The CDR3 sequence is 12 residues long. Germline-derived CDR1 and CDR2 are SNHLY and FYNNEI. Trimming removed 11 bases from V and 2 bases from J; junction bases left unmatched: 3. All recovered Cohort 3 donors got two negative PCRs, got clearance, or saw symptom resolution. Original processing notes: Cell counts per sample came from amplifying reference gene primers. Sequencing was performed with immunoSEQ multiplex PCR; in TCRdb, only in-frame clones are kept and a portion is missing. The DNA was the basis for D and trimming; V, J and clone size are from that table. This sample has 380,000 or so clones, with 87% found just once.

V usage is TRBV2 and J usage is TRBJ1-3; 7 bases map to TRBD1. The sample taken for sequencing was PBMCs or T cells enriched from blood (not recorded which). The TCR comes from a man aged 25 to 45 who had recovered from COVID-19. The CDR3 DNA reads TGTGCCGACAGGGTTGCTGGAAACACCATATATTTT. Protein: CADRVAGNTIYF.